This T cell receptor beta chain was recorded in a study of graft-versus-host responses after intestinal transplantation. Across the study: All recipients were given anti-thymocyte globulin induction, and tacrolimus and steroids were then administered for three to four years.

Study-wide points: Early post-transplant HvG declines tracked with peak circulating GvH clone levels. Graft-versus-host to host-versus-graft clonal ratios in allografts were high in patients with graft-donor T cell macrochimerism. Investigators detected GvH clones in recipient marrow, with some emerging earlier in ileum or blood.

A remark on this clone: Its antigen is unidentified.

The germline V gene encodes CDR1 MNHEY and CDR2 SVGAGI. The CDR3 extends over 14 amino acids. Trimming cost V 0 bases and J 5 bases, with 7 bases left between them. Generated by immunoSEQ multiplex PCR, the TCRdb table keeps only in-frame clones and is missing some. Here the sample spans fewer than 20,000 clones, roughly 94% being singletons. The chain employs TRBV6-5 and TRBJ1-4, with D maybe TRBD1 (6 bases). This sample comprised PBMCs, obtained 23 days after intestinal transplant. The TCR originated in a human patient who received an intestinal transplant, so some T cells may come from the graft donor. The CDR3 loop is CASSYSDRNEKLFF. CDR3 nucleotide sequence: TGTGCCAGCAGTTACTCGGACAGAAATGAAAAACTGTTTTTT.